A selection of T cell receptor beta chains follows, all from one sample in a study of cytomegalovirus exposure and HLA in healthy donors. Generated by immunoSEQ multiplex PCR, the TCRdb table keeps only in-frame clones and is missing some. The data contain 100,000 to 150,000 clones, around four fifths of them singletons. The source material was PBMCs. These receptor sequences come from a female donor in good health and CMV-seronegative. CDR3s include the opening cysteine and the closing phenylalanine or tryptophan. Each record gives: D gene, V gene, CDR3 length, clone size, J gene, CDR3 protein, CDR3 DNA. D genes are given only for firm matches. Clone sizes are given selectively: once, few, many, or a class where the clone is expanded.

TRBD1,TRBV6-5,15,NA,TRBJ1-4,CASSYTGQQGEKLFF,TGTGCCAGCAGTTATACGGGACAGCAGGGGGAAAAACTGTTTTTT
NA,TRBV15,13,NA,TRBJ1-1,CATSTQMNTEAFF,TGTGCCACCAGCACCCAGATGAACACTGAAGCTTTCTTT
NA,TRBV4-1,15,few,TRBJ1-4,CASSQTGIGNEKLFF,TGCGCCAGCAGCCAAACAGGGATAGGTAATGAAAAACTGTTTTTT
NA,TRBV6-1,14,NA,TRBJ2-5,CASRWGQPQETQYF,TGTGCCAGCAGGTGGGGGCAGCCCCAAGAGACCCAGTACTTC
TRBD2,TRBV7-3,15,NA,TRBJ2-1,CASSPERELPNEQFF,TGTGCCAGCAGCCCGGAGCGGGAGCTTCCCAATGAGCAGTTCTTC
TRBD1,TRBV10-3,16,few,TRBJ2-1,CAISRTGTEVNNEQFF,TGTGCCATCAGCCGAACCGGGACAGAAGTAAACAATGAGCAGTTCTTC
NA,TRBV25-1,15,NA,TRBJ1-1,CASSDSAGGDTEAFF,TGTGCCAGCAGTGATTCTGCCGGGGGGGACACTGAAGCTTTCTTT
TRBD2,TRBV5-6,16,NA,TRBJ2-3,CASTRTSGWVADTQYF,TGTGCCAGCACCAGGACTAGCGGTTGGGTGGCAGATACGCAGTATTTT
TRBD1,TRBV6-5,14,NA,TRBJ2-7,CASSRQGASYEQYF,TGTGCCAGCAGTCGACAGGGGGCCTCCTACGAGCAGTACTTC
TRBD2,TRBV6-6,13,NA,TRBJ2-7,CARGGDDDYEQYF,TGTGCCAGGGGGGGGGACGACGACTACGAGCAGTACTTC
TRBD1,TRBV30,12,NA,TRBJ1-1,CAWSRMGQGAFF,TGTGCCTGGAGCCGAATGGGACAGGGAGCTTTCTTT
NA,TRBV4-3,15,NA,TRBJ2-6,CASSQDELGANVLTF,TGCGCCAGCAGCCAAGATGAGCTTGGGGCCAACGTCCTGACTTTC
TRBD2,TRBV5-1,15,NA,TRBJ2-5,CASSLTSGNQETQYF,TGCGCCAGCAGCTTGACTAGCGGCAATCAAGAGACCCAGTACTTC
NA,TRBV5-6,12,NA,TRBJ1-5,CASSKGDGPDNF,TGTGCCAGCAGCAAGGGAGATGGGCCAGATAATTTT
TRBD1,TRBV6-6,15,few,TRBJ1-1,CASSEGQGLNTEAFF,TGTGCCAGCAGCGAGGGACAGGGGTTGAACACTGAAGCTTTCTTT
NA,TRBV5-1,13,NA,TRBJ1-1,CASSLGRDTEAFF,TGCGCCAGCAGCTTGGGGAGAGACACTGAAGCTTTCTTT
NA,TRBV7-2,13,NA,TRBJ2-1,CASSSRGSPEQFF,TGTGCCAGCAGCTCCCGAGGCAGCCCTGAGCAGTTCTTC
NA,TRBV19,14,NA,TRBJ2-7,CASSSRGASTEQYF,TGTGCCAGTAGTTCCCGCGGGGCTTCAACCGAGCAGTACTTC
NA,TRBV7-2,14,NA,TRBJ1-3,CASSLRSSGNTIYF,TGTGCCAGCAGCTTGAGAAGCTCTGGAAACACCATATATTTT
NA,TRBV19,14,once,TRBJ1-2,CASSIGRVGNGYTF,TGTGCCAGTAGTATCGGCAGGGTCGGTAATGGCTACACCTTC
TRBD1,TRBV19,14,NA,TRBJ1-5,CASSPGQGGQPQHF,TGTGCCAGTAGCCCGGGACAGGGAGGTCAGCCCCAGCATTTT
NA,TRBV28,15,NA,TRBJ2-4,CAALSGKDSENIQYF,TGTGCCGCCCTTAGCGGTAAGGACTCCGAAAACATTCAGTACTTC